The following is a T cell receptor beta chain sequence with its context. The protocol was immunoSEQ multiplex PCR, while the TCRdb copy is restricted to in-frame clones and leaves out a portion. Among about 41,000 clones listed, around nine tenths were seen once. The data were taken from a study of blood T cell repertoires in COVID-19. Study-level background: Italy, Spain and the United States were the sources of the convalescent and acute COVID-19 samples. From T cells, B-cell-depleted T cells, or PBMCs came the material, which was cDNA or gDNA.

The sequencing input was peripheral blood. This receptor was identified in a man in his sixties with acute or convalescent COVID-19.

The CDR3 region has the DNA TGTGCCATCAACTCATGGCGGGGAAACACCGGGGAGCTGTTTTTT. Protein: CAINSWRGNTGELFF. V gene TRBV10-3 combines with J gene TRBJ2-2; D is perhaps TRBD2 (6 bases). The V end lost 7 bases, the J end lost 2 bases, and 14 bases lay between the germline ends. From germline, CDR1 is ENHRY and CDR2 SYGVKD. This CDR3 spans 15 amino acids.